These 24 T cell receptor beta chains were all obtained from the same sample, sequenced in a study of T cell responses to AZD1222 COVID-19 vaccine. Using immunoSEQ multiplex PCR, the repertoire was profiled, and TCRdb retains in-frame clones only, with some absent. The sample has over 150,000 clones, less than 95% seen once. Here the sequenced sample was peripheral blood, taken on day 0 of AZD1222 vaccination. These receptors were obtained from an adult in good health.

CDR3 bases: TGTGCCAGCAGCAAAAGTGTCAGAGACACAGATACGCAGTATTTT. This sequence encodes CASSKSVRDTDTQYF. The gene calls are TRBV7-9 and TRBJ2-3; D not resolved. Trimming stripped 5 bases from V and 2 bases from J, with 14 bases between. The CDR3 is 15 amino acids. CDR1 SEHNR and CDR2 FQNEAQ come from the germline V gene (reference sequence).

V usage is TRBV9 and J usage is TRBJ1-1; D is possibly TRBD1 (5 bases). Between the trimmed V and J ends, which lost 0 bases and 4 bases, there was a span of 13 bases. The CDR3 has 15 residues. Germline V lookup: CDR1 SGDLS, CDR2 YYNGEE. DNA for the CDR3: TGTGCCAGCAGCGTAGTGGCCAGGGTGGGCACTGAAGCTTTCTTT. Protein product: CASSVVARVGTEAFF.

The count of this clone is one. V is TRBV3-1 (or the pseudogene TRBV3-2) and J is TRBJ1-2, with D tentatively TRBD1 (6 bases). Germline CDR1 reads LGHDT; CDR2 reads YNNKEL (reference sequence). The CDR3 is made up of 13 amino acids. Between the trimmed V and J ends, which lost 4 bases and 8 bases, there was a span of 14 bases. The CDR3 reads CASSLRKGGGYTF. DNA of the CDR3: TGTGCCAGCAGCCTCCGCAAAGGGGGAGGCTACACCTTC.

The chain employs TRBV11-3 and TRBJ2-2; a possible D gene is TRBD1 (6 bases). The V end was cut by 7 bases, the J end by 4 bases, with 13 bases between. From germline, CDR1 is SGHNT and CDR2 YENEEA. This CDR3 spans 14 amino acids. CDR3 sequence (DNA): TGTGCCAGCAACCCGGGACAAGGCACCGGGGAGCTGTTTTTT. This gives the protein CASNPGQGTGELFF. The complete variable domain, with remaining parts taken from reference TRBV11-3 and TRBJ2-2, reads EAGVVQSPRYKIIEKKQPVAFWCNPISGHNTLYWYLQNLGQGPELLIRYENEEAVDDSQLPKDRFSAERLKGVDSTLKIQPAELGDSAVYLCASNPGQGTGELFFGEGSRLTVL.

The chain uses TRBV19 and TRBJ2-1; 9 bases match TRBD2. V lost 0 bases, J lost 4 bases, and 4 bases stayed unmatched. The V gene's germline CDR1 is LNHDA and CDR2 SQIVND (reference sequence). The CDR3 is made up of 16 amino acids. CDR3 residues: CASSIEEAGGYNEQFF. The CDR3, as DNA: TGTGCCAGTAGTATAGAGGAAGCGGGGGGTTACAATGAGCAGTTCTTC.

V gene TRBV6-2 or TRBV6-3 combines with J gene TRBJ2-2; 9 bases map to TRBD1. There are 15 residues in the CDR3. The ends lost 4 bases at V and 0 bases at J; junction bases unmatched: 0. Per the germline V gene, CDR1 is MNHEY and CDR2 is SVGEGT. CDR3 DNA sequence: TGTGCCAGCAGTTGGACAGGGGCGAACACCGGGGAGCTGTTTTTT. Translating gives CASSWTGANTGELFF.

Turning to this clone: A junction end diverges from the germline sequence, so it may reflect a read error. The chain recombines TRBV7-7 with TRBJ2-5; 8 bases map to TRBD1. The length of the CDR3 is 16 residues. Looked up from germline, CDR1 is SSHAT and CDR2 is FNYEAQ (reference sequence). CDR3 sequence: CASSLRAGGAWETQYF. As DNA, the CDR3 is TGTGCTAGCAGCTTACGCGCAGGGGGCGCGTGGGAGACCCAGTACTTC.

This rearrangement joins TRBV11-2 to TRBJ1-5; 7 bases map to TRBD1. V trimming: 5 bases; J trimming: 2 bases; junction bases outside the gene matches: 6. Germline V lookup: CDR1 SGHAT, CDR2 FQNNGV. This CDR3 is built from 15 residues. CDR3 amino acids: CASSQGGAGNQPQHF. The CDR3 DNA reads as TGTGCCAGCAGCCAGGGGGGGGCCGGCAATCAGCCCCAGCATTTT.

The chain joins TRBV4-3 to TRBJ1-1, with D possibly TRBD1 on 6 matching bases. Germline V CDR1 and CDR2: LGHNA, YSLEER. V lost 3 bases and J 4 bases, leaving 9 bases between the germline ends. This CDR3 has 13 residues. The CDR3: CASSQEGGTEAFF. The CDR3 bases are TGCGCCAGCAGCCAGGAGGGGGGCACTGAAGCTTTCTTT.

The V and J genes are TRBV11-3 and TRBJ2-2; D is unclear. The CDR3 spans 16 residues. Looked up from germline, CDR1 is SGHNT and CDR2 is YENEEA. Trimming removed 3 bases at V and 6 bases at J, with 17 bases between. CDR3: CASSFGSGGAAGELFF. The CDR3 DNA reads as TGTGCCAGCAGCTTCGGCTCCGGCGGAGCAGCCGGGGAGCTGTTTTTT. Combining the CDR3 with reference TRBV11-3 and TRBJ2-2 gives the whole variable domain EAGVVQSPRYKIIEKKQPVAFWCNPISGHNTLYWYLQNLGQGPELLIRYENEEAVDDSQLPKDRFSAERLKGVDSTLKIQPAELGDSAVYLCASSFGSGGAAGELFFGEGSRLTVL.

The CDR3 region is CASSPNPTANQPQHF. The DNA for the CDR3 is TGTGCCAGCAGCCCCAACCCGACAGCCAATCAGCCCCAGCATTTT. The rearrangement uses TRBV5-4 and TRBJ1-5; a weak D match, TRBD1 (5 bases). There are 15 residues in the CDR3. V was pared by 4 bases and J by 3 bases, with 14 bases between. Looked up from germline, CDR1 is SGHNT and CDR2 is YYREEE (reference sequence).

J is TRBJ2-1 and V is TRBV7-3, with D maybe TRBD2 (5 bases). The germline V gene has CDR1 SGHTA and CDR2 FQGTGA. The CDR3 covers 13 residues. Trimming took off 5 bases at V and 9 bases at J, with 14 bases between the two ends. CDR3 in amino acids: CASSRPEVGEQFF. CDR3 DNA: TGTGCCAGCAGCCGCCCGGAGGTGGGTGAGCAGTTCTTC.

DNA for the CDR3: TGTGCCAGCAGCGACCTTTCAGGGGTCTACGAGCAGTACTTC. Encoded protein: CASSDLSGVYEQYF. V is TRBV3-1 (or the pseudogene TRBV3-2) and J is TRBJ2-7; weak D call: TRBD1 (6 bases). The CDR3 length is 14 residues. Germline CDR1 reads LGHDT; CDR2 reads YNNKEL (reference sequence). The V gene lost 5 bases and the J gene lost 3 bases, with 14 bases spanning the gap.

The chain links TRBV7-8 to TRBJ2-3, with TRBD1 matching 9 bases. Looked up from germline, CDR1 is SGHVS and CDR2 is FQNEAQ. The CDR3 totals 21 residues. V was pared by 3 bases and J by 5 bases, with 24 bases of the junction left unmatched. CDR3 protein: CASSFTDRGGLKAGRQDTQYF. The CDR3 nucleotides read TGTGCCAGCAGCTTTACGGACAGGGGAGGACTGAAGGCGGGGCGTCAAGATACGCAGTATTTT.

V usage is TRBV7-2 and J usage is TRBJ2-7; TRBD2 might be the D (7 bases). Germline CDR1 SGHTA, CDR2 FQGNSA. The CDR3 length is 14 residues. Deletions cut 5 bases from V and 1 base from J, with 12 bases between. CDR3 protein: CASSPRGQSYEQYF. CDR3 sequence (DNA): TGTGCCAGCAGCCCGCGGGGGCAGTCCTACGAGCAGTACTTC.

The chain has TRBV29-1 and TRBJ1-6; D is undetermined. Per germline, CDR1 SQVTM and CDR2 ANQGSEA. The CDR3 has 14 amino acids. V lost 1 base and J lost 10, with 14 bases in between. In DNA, the CDR3 is TGCAGCGTTGAAGGCCGTGGGAGACTGTCACCCCTCCACTTT. This translates into CSVEGRGRLSPLHF.

The chain couples TRBV9 to TRBJ1-3; D uncertain. The V gene lost 0 bases and the J gene lost 0 bases, with 10 bases spanning the gap. CDR1 SGDLS and CDR2 YYNGEE come from the germline V gene. The CDR3 is made up of 16 amino acids. CDR3 region: CASSVGGRSSGNTIYF. The CDR3 DNA sequence: TGTGCCAGCAGCGTAGGAGGGCGATCCTCTGGAAACACCATATATTTT.

This clone was observed once. This rearrangement joins TRBV19 to TRBJ1-4, with D maybe TRBD1 (5 bases). From germline, CDR1 is LNHDA and CDR2 SQIVND (reference sequence). The CDR3 runs to 13 residues. Trimming took off 5 bases at V and 7 bases at J, with 11 bases between the two ends. The CDR3 loop reads CASSPRDSEKLFF. In DNA form, the CDR3 reads TGTGCCAGTAGTCCCAGGGACTCTGAAAAACTGTTTTTT.

The chain has TRBV5-4 and TRBJ2-1; D possibly corresponds to TRBD1 (5 bases). Trimming left V 1 base short and J 2 bases short, with 10 bases between. Germline CDR1 SGHNT, CDR2 YYREEE (reference sequence). The CDR3 consists of 15 residues. The CDR3 sequence is CASSLLQGTYNEQFF. The CDR3, as DNA: TGTGCCAGCAGCTTGTTGCAGGGAACCTACAATGAGCAGTTCTTC.

The rearrangement links TRBV5-8 to TRBJ2-1; 10 bases match TRBD1. J gave up 7 bases and V 3 bases, and 10 bases lay outside the gene matches. The CDR3 has 16 residues. Germline CDR1 is SGHTS and CDR2 is YDEGEE. CDR3 nucleotides: TGTGCCAGCAGCTCGGCCCGGACAGGGGGTAGGAATGAGCAGTTCTTC. It codes for CASSSARTGGRNEQFF.

This clone was seen just once. The rearrangement uses TRBV29-1 and TRBJ1-4; 7 positions agree with TRBD1. V was clipped by 8 bases and J by 8 bases; unmatched bases: 11. Germline-derived CDR1 and CDR2 are SQVTM and ANQGSEA. The CDR3 has 13 amino acids. CDR3 region: CSWDSESKEKLFF. The DNA for the CDR3 is TGCAGCTGGGACAGTGAATCGAAGGAAAAACTGTTTTTT. Drawing the rest from reference TRBV29-1 and TRBJ1-4, the complete variable domain is SAVISQKPSRDICQRGTSLTIQCQVDSQVTMMFWYRQQPGQSLTLIATANQGSEATYESGFVIDKFPISRPNLTFSTLTVSNMSPEDSSIYLCSWDSESKEKLFFGSGTQLSVL.

The rearrangement uses TRBV25-1 and TRBJ1-6; 7 positions agree with TRBD1. Germline V gives CDR1 MGHDK, CDR2 SYGVNS. The CDR3 sequence is 13 residues long. V lost 6 bases to trimming and J lost 10 bases; unmatched junction nucleotides: 6. The chain's CDR3 is CASREQGRSPLHF. The CDR3 DNA follows: TGTGCCAGCAGAGAACAGGGGAGGTCACCCCTCCACTTT.

The rearrangement uses TRBV6-1 and TRBJ2-1, with a weak D call TRBD2 (7 bases). CDR3 length: 16 residues. Per the germline V gene, CDR1 is MNHNS and CDR2 is SASEGT. V dropped 4 bases and J dropped 8 bases, with 21 bases sitting between them. The CDR3 loop is CASSVAGATPGYEQFF. The CDR3 DNA reads as TGTGCCAGCAGTGTCGCGGGGGCCACCCCGGGGTATGAGCAGTTCTTC.

J is TRBJ2-1 and V is TRBV11-2, with D unclear. This CDR3 spans 13 amino acids. V dropped 5 bases and J dropped 5 bases, with 10 bases sitting between them. Germline CDR1 SGHAT, CDR2 FQNNGV. For the CDR3, the DNA is TGTGCCAGCAGCGTGGTGGGCAACAATGAGCAGTTCTTC. It yields the protein CASSVVGNNEQFF.